These 10 T cell receptor beta chains share one sample of origin, sequenced in a study of response to subunit inactivated influenza vaccine. MiXCR, applied by TCRdb to the RT-PCR reads, yields one record per CDR3 protein. The top ten hold 11% of the sample, which has hundreds of thousands of distinct CDR3 sequences, approximately 18% seen once. The input for sequencing was PBMCs from blood, taken approximately 5 days after vaccination. The origin of the receptors is a middle-aged man who received an inactivated influenza vaccine.

The chain uses TRBV3-1 and TRBJ2-7, with 11 bases aligning to TRBD2. Germline V gene lookup returns CDR1 LGHDT and CDR2 YNNKEL (reference sequence). With 4 bases clipped from V and 6 bases from J, the junction kept 11 bases outside the gene matches. The CDR3 runs 16 residues. CDR3 region: CASSPLAGGRVIEQYF. The CDR3 DNA reads TGTGCCAGCAGCCCCCTAGCGGGAGGCAGGGTAATCGAGCAGTACTTC.

This clonotype occurred once. V usage is TRBV12-3 or TRBV12-4 and J usage is TRBJ2-7; 12 nucleotides match TRBD1. The J segment lost 5 bases and the V segment lost 11 bases, leaving 16 bases of the junction unmatched. There are 16 residues in the CDR3. CDR3 bases: TGTGCCGGACGGACCGGGACAGGGGGCGCGGGCGACGAGCAGTACTTC. Amino acids: CAGRTGTGGAGDEQYF.

This chain links TRBV27 with TRBJ1-2; D is uncertain. V lost 3 bases to trimming and J lost 4 bases, with 6 bases between them. CDR1 and CDR2 (germline): MNHEY, SMNVEV (reference sequence). The CDR3 loop spans 12 amino acids. CDR3 DNA: TGTGCCAGCAGTTTGAAGGGCTATGGCTACACCTTC. Residues: CASSLKGYGYTF.

The chain employs TRBV18 and TRBJ2-2; D gene uncertain. The CDR3 consists of 12 residues. CDR1 and CDR2 from the germline V gene are KGHSH and LQKENI. Trimming took off 3 bases at V and 6 bases at J, with 5 bases between the two ends. The CDR3 is CASSPMPGELFF. The CDR3 DNA sequence: TGTGCCAGCTCACCTATGCCCGGGGAGCTGTTTTTT.

There are a few counts of this clonotype. The rearrangement links TRBV6-5 to TRBJ1-1; 7 bases line up with TRBD1. Germline V gene lookup returns CDR1 MNHEY and CDR2 SVGAGI. The CDR3 is 16 residues long. V lost 4 bases, J lost 2 bases, and 10 bases stayed unmatched. CDR3 region: CASSSELVGGNTEAFF. The DNA of the CDR3 is TGTGCCAGCAGTTCCGAATTGGTAGGGGGCAACACTGAAGCTTTCTTT.

The chain joins TRBV20-1 to TRBJ1-1, with 10 bases aligning to TRBD1. After removal of 0 bases from V and 6 bases from J, the junction contained 4 bases not matched to a gene. Germline lookup yields CDR1 DFQATT and CDR2 SNEGSKA (reference sequence). There are 14 residues in the CDR3. CDR3 DNA: TGCAGTGCTAGAGATTCCGGGACAGGGGCTGAAGCTTTCTTT. The encoded protein is CSARDSGTGAEAFF.

V usage is TRBV20-1 and J usage is TRBJ2-7, with 7 positions matching TRBD2. V dropped 3 bases and J dropped 2; count of bases not matched to a gene: 7. Germline values: CDR1 DFQATT, CDR2 SNEGSKA (reference sequence). CDR3 size: 14 residues. The CDR3 region has the DNA TGCAGTGCTAGTTCGAGCGGGGCAACCTACGAGCAGTACTTC. This gives the protein CSASSSGATYEQYF.

This clonotype was seen only a few times. This chain connects TRBV20-1 to TRBJ2-3; 8 nucleotides match TRBD2. This CDR3 has 14 amino acids. Trimming removed 5 bases from V and 6 bases from J; junction bases left unmatched: 10. Germline V gives CDR1 DFQATT, CDR2 SNEGSKA (reference sequence). The CDR3 bases are TGCAGTGCTGCGGGGGGTAAGAAGTTTGATACGCAGTATTTT. Protein product: CSAAGGKKFDTQYF.

This clonotype was seen more than once but under ten times. The chain links TRBV5-5 to TRBJ1-1; D gene uncertain. The germline V gene has CDR1 SGHKS and CDR2 YYEKEE (reference sequence). The CDR3 totals 13 residues. Trimming left V 3 bases short and J 1 base short, with 7 bases between. In DNA, the CDR3 is TGTGCCAGCAGCTGGTCGAGGAACACTGAAGCTTTCTTT. It yields the protein CASSWSRNTEAFF.

This clonotype was counted only a few times. This chain connects TRBV9 to TRBJ2-3; D is possibly TRBD1 (5 bases). The germline V gene encodes CDR1 SGDLS and CDR2 YYNGEE. The germline V and J ends were trimmed by 3 bases and 1 base, with 15 bases remaining between them. The CDR3 contains 16 residues. CDR3 DNA sequence: TGTGCCAGCAGCGGGAGCCCAGGGTCGGGCACAGATACGCAGTATTTT. Protein sequence: CASSGSPGSGTDTQYF.